The 4 T cell receptor beta chains below come from one sample, sequenced in a study of CD8+CD57+ T cells in acquired aplastic anemia. Researchers used genomic DNA as the template to profile TCR beta VDJ and CDR3. TCRdb reprocessed the reads with MiXCR, giving one entry per CDR3 protein. The sample lists hundreds of thousands of distinct CDR3 sequences, 25% to 40% occurring once. Flow cytometry had shown expanded CD8+CD57+ cells in the patients chosen for sequencing. Sequenced: sorted CD4+, CD8+, or CD8+CD57+ T cells (not recorded which) from PBMCs. The receptors here all came from a human donor with aplastic anemia.

This clonotype was counted once. A much larger clone sits a single nucleotide away, making a read error possible. The chain uses TRBV7-8 and TRBJ2-7; no firm D call. Per germline, CDR1 SGHVS and CDR2 FQNEAQ. This CDR3 is 16 amino acids long. V was pared by 4 bases and J by 3 bases, with 19 bases between. The CDR3 loop reads CASSSSRTALGYEQYF. The CDR3 coding sequence is TGTGCCAGCAGCTCATCCAGGACGGCCTTGGGCTACGAGCAGTACTTC.

This clonotype was picked up a small number of times. The chain employs TRBV12-3 or TRBV12-4 and TRBJ1-5; tentatively, D is TRBD1 (5 bases). The V and J ends lost 4 bases and 9 bases respectively, with 19 bases between them. This CDR3 contains 15 residues. CDR3: CASSSKTGGNGPQHF. The CDR3 nucleotides are TGTGCCAGCAGTTCAAAGACGGGGGGGAATGGGCCCCAGCATTTT.

The genes are TRBV20-1 and TRBJ2-7; 10 bases fit TRBD2. The V gene's germline CDR1 is DFQATT and CDR2 SNEGSKA (reference sequence). The CDR3 is 16 residues long. The V gene end was trimmed by 5 bases and the J gene end by 13 bases; junction bases not matched to a gene: 23. CDR3 nucleotide sequence: TGCAGTGCTTCCCCGACCAGTAGCGGGGGGACGGAAAGCCGCTACTTC. Translated: CSASPTSSGGTESRYF.

This clonotype was recorded at least ten times. The chain has TRBV19 and TRBJ2-2; D is unresolved. V gave up 3 bases and J gave up 0 bases, with 8 bases separating them. CDR1 is LNHDA and CDR2 is SQIVND in the germline V gene (reference sequence). The CDR3 is 15 amino acids. CDR3 coding DNA: TGTGCCAGTAGTATGGTAGTTGCGAACACCGGGGAGCTGTTTTTT. This gives the protein CASSMVVANTGELFF.